This T cell receptor beta chain stems from a study of T cells in localized non-small cell lung cancer. Broader study findings: Uninvolved adjacent lung had more T cell clonality than any other tissue, topping tumor. Investigators sequenced only a single tumor region, leaving heterogeneity possible. There was an association of higher blood T cell density with longer overall survival. Researchers found a median 57 of the top 100 tumor clones in adjacent lung.

The data were produced by immunoSEQ multiplex PCR, yet TCRdb's version contains in-frame clones alone and is incomplete. The sample contains 50,000 or so clones, less than 85% of which appear only once. Trimming stripped 2 bases from V and 2 bases from J, with 13 bases between. Germline CDR1 and CDR2: SGHKS and YYEKEE (reference sequence). The CDR3 contains 15 residues. On this clone itself: What it recognizes is unknown.

The sample was PBMCs, taken before any cancer treatment. The chain couples TRBV5-5 to TRBJ2-5; D uncertain. The clonotype originates from a woman aged 40-75 years with stage II lung adenocarcinoma. CDR3 amino acids: CASSFSGSSQETQYF. The CDR3 region has the DNA TGTGCCAGCAGCTTTTCGGGTTCCTCACAAGAGACCCAGTACTTC.